Listed below are T cell receptor beta chains from one sample, sequenced in a study of blood T cells in healthy people across ages. TCRdb redid the calling of the 5' RACE reads with MiXCR, one entry per CDR3 protein. The sample comprises under 1,000,000 distinct CDR3 sequences, about half of which are singletons, and around 18% rests with the top ten. Sequencing used blood. The receptor set was obtained from an elderly man in good health. CDR3s include the opening cysteine and the closing phenylalanine or tryptophan. Fields, in order: V gene, J gene, CDR3 length, clone size, D gene, CDR3 protein. The D gene is left open where the match is weak. Clone size, where shown, is once, few, many, or a class for clones that have expanded.

>TRBV6-5|TRBJ1-4|15|NA|NA
CASSPIRAGEEKLFF
>TRBV7-2|TRBJ2-5|16|NA|TRBD2
CASSPNPGGNQETQYF
>TRBV29-1|TRBJ2-7|14|few|TRBD2
CSALAGSLVGEQYF
>TRBV12-3/TRBV12-4|TRBJ1-3|12|NA|TRBD1
CASSQQGAVIYF
>TRBV28|TRBJ2-1|15|NA|TRBD1
CASSNAGGLYNEQFF
>TRBV6-5|TRBJ2-6|14|NA|NA
CASSRSSGANALTF
>TRBV27|TRBJ1-5|12|once|NA
CASSNRKQPQHF
>TRBV5-1|TRBJ2-1|14|NA|TRBD2
CASTPPAGVNEQFF
>TRBV7-2|TRBJ2-2|15|NA|NA
CASSARTGQAGELFF
>TRBV27|TRBJ2-7|15|NA|NA
CASSLNGLSFYEQYF
>TRBV12-3/TRBV12-4|TRBJ2-1|15|NA|TRBD2
CASSPTALADNEQFF
>TRBV28|TRBJ2-2|17|NA|TRBD1
CASSSFRDRAATGELFF
>TRBV3-1|TRBJ1-1|11|NA|NA
CASSQVSEAFF
>TRBV7-2|TRBJ2-3|16|NA|TRBD2
CASSIEGRGGTDTQYF
>TRBV10-2|TRBJ2-1|16|NA|TRBD2
CASRVSGGESYNEQFF
>TRBV7-2|TRBJ1-5|14|few|TRBD1
CASSFGQGNQPQHF
>TRBV6-5|TRBJ1-6|15|NA|TRBD1
CASRKGTVNNSPLHF
>TRBV12-3/TRBV12-4|TRBJ2-6|15|NA|NA
CASRGGWTGANVLTF
>TRBV7-6|TRBJ2-1|12|NA|NA
CASKGGGGEQFF
>TRBV20-1|TRBJ1-1|15|NA|NA
CSARDSPAMNTEAFF
>TRBV2|TRBJ2-1|14|NA|NA
CASKSQRAYNEQFF
>TRBV7-9|TRBJ2-5|13|few|NA
CASSLNTGETQYF
>TRBV11-1|TRBJ2-7|14|NA|NA
CASSLMPDASEQYF
>TRBV7-9|TRBJ2-7|15|NA|TRBD2
CASSLVLAETYEQYF
>TRBV5-6|TRBJ2-1|13|few|TRBD1
CASSWTGTDEQFF
>TRBV28|TRBJ2-4|15|NA|NA
CASSLVGVAKNIQYF
>TRBV28|TRBJ2-7|13|NA|TRBD1
CASRRDRFDEQYF
>TRBV4-1|TRBJ2-5|15|NA|NA
CASSQTGNFQETQYF
>TRBV28|TRBJ2-7|13|NA|NA
CASSLGNGYEQYF
>TRBV24-1|TRBJ2-5|16|NA|TRBD2
CATSDPSGGSINEQYF
>TRBV12-3/TRBV12-4|TRBJ2-3|15|NA|NA
CASSFDRVLSDTQYF
>TRBV6-1|TRBJ2-1|20|once|TRBD2
CASSVVPGLAGGPAYNEQFF
>TRBV15|TRBJ2-3|13|many|TRBD1
CATSRDGTGAQYF
>TRBV28|TRBJ2-7|15|NA|NA
CASSSFGKGREEQYF
>TRBV4-3|TRBJ2-2|18|NA|NA
CASSQERRPIMNTGELFF